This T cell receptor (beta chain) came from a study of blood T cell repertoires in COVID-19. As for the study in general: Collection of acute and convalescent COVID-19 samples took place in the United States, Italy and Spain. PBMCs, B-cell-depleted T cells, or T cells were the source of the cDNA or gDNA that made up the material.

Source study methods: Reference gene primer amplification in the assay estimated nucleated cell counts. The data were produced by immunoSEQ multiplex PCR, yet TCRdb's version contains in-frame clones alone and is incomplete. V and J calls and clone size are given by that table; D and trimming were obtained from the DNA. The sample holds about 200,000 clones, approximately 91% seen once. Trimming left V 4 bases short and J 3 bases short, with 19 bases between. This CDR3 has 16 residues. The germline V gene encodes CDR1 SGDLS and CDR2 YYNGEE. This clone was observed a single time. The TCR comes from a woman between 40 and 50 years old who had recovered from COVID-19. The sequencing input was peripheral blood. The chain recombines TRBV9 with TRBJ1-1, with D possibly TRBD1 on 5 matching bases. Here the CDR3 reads CASSPTRVGVDTEAFF. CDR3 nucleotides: TGTGCCAGCAGCCCAACCAGGGTCGGAGTTGACACTGAAGCTTTCTTT. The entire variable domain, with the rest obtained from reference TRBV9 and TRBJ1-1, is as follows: DSGVTQTPKHLITATGQRVTLRCSPRSGDLSVYWYQQSLDQGLQFLIQYYNGEERAKGNILERFSAQQFPDLHSELNLSSLELGDSALYFCASSPTRVGVDTEAFFGQGTRLTVV.